The sequence of this TCR beta chain was determined in a study of blood T cell repertoires in COVID-19. Study context: COVID-19 samples collected from the United States, Italy and Spain covered acute and convalescent phases.

Seattle's enrolled individuals joined amid active infection and were then monitored longitudinally. Under the authors' procedure: Cell counts per sample came from amplifying reference gene primers. The repertoire was sequenced with immunoSEQ multiplex PCR; TCRdb's copy has only in-frame clones and lacks some. Clone size and the V and J calls come from that table; the DNA yielded D and trimming. The sample lists some 260,000 clones; over 80% were seen once. The sequence derives from a woman in her sixties or seventies with COVID-19, enrolled during active disease. The sequenced sample consisted of peripheral blood.

CDR3 in amino acids: CSAGQGGNQPQHF. CDR3 sequence (DNA): TGCAGCGCAGGACAGGGTGGCAATCAGCCCCAGCATTTT. The rearrangement links TRBV29-1 to TRBJ1-5; 8 bases fit TRBD1. Unmatched junction bases numbered 4, after V lost 7 bases and J lost 2 bases. CDR3 length equals 13 residues. Germline lookup yields CDR1 SQVTM and CDR2 ANQGSEA.